This T cell receptor beta chain was sequenced during a study of shared clonotypes between healthy human individuals. Running of the assay took place at deep level. Several immunoSEQ plates held equal portions of the genomic DNA taken from each subset. Repertoires were generated with immunoSEQ multiplex PCR, while TCRdb's copy carries only in-frame clones and drops some. The data hold about 490,000 clones, with 76% observed a single time. V lost 5 bases, J lost 0 bases, and 10 bases lay in between. CDR1 MGHRA and CDR2 YSYEKL come from the germline V gene. The CDR3 is 15 residues long. This receptor was obtained from a woman aged 35 to 49 in good health. Some clones in this sample may be carry-over from other donors' samples. The sample was PBMCs. The chain carries TRBV4-1 and TRBJ2-2; possibly TRBD2 for D (6 bases). The CDR3 region is CASSKGLPNTGELFF. CDR3 nucleotide sequence: TGCGCCAGCAGCAAGGGACTCCCGAACACCGGGGAGCTGTTTTTT.